This TCR beta chain was observed in a study of cytomegalovirus exposure and HLA in healthy donors. Primers for the PCR totalled 60 Vbeta and 13 Jbeta. In the authors' workflow: In a later analysis, the count reached 80 million or so unique TCR beta chains, with about 9.9 million shared. Clones were sequenced by immunoSEQ multiplex PCR, and TCRdb holds only the in-frame ones, with some missing. The D gene and trimming were derived from the DNA, and the V and J assignments and clone size from that table. The sample has a few hundred thousand clones; 85% to 90% are singletons. General observations from the study: It was confirmed in vitro that a few of the CMV-associated chains were specific for CMV antigens. What TCR beta sequences reportedly achieved was accurate prediction of HLA-A and HLA-B alleles in most subjects. It was shown in a later analysis that HLA-associated TCR beta chains were more clonally expanded than other, equally common chains.

Comments on this clone: Its antigen is undetermined.

The CDR3 spans 14 residues. Trimming left V 6 bases short and J 7 bases short, with 16 bases between. The germline gives CDR1 WSHSY, CDR2 SAAADI. The sequence was obtained from a young woman in good health and CMV-seronegative. V and J are TRBV10-2 and TRBJ2-1; D possibly corresponds to TRBD1 (6 bases). Sequencing input: PBMCs. The CDR3 region is CASRDRESMNEQFF. The CDR3 DNA is TGCGCCAGCAGGGACAGAGAAAGTATGAATGAGCAGTTCTTC.